These 10 T cell receptor beta chains were sequenced from one sample in a study of T cells in Graves' hyperthyroidism and ophthalmopathy. Amplification of TCR beta CDR3 regions used RNA as the template. An initial round of RT-PCR targeting the TCR CDR3 relied on the HTBI primer set. TCRdb called the multiplex PCR reads again in MiXCR, with one record for every CDR3 protein. The table includes about 270,000 distinct CDR3 sequences, roughly 20% detected once. The specimen sequenced was blood. Every receptor here comes from a man younger than 45 with Graves' ophthalmopathy.

The J gene is TRBJ2-7, the V gene TRBV27, with no clear D. This CDR3 has 14 amino acids. CDR1 is MNHEY and CDR2 is SMNVEV in the germline V gene (reference sequence). With 5 bases removed from V and 4 bases from J, the gap between germline ends came to 15 bases. CDR3 bases: TGTGCCAGCAGTCTGAAGACGGCCGGGTACGAGCAGTACTTC. As protein: CASSLKTAGYEQYF.

V usage is TRBV6-1 and J usage is TRBJ2-5, with D perhaps being TRBD1 or TRBD2 (5 bases each). The CDR3 spans 14 residues. Per germline, CDR1 MNHNS and CDR2 SASEGT. The germline V and J ends were trimmed by 5 bases and 0 bases, with 10 bases remaining between them. CDR3 DNA sequence: TGTGCCAGCAGTAAACCGGGACACCAAGAGACCCAGTACTTC. Protein product: CASSKPGHQETQYF.

This clonotype came up a few times. V gene TRBV27 combines with J gene TRBJ2-1; 8 bases map to TRBD1. The germline V gene has CDR1 MNHEY and CDR2 SMNVEV (reference sequence). The CDR3 runs 15 residues. The ends lost 6 bases at V and 3 bases at J; junction bases unmatched: 7. The CDR3 region is CASSVDRDFYNEQFF. CDR3 nucleotide sequence: TGTGCCAGCAGCGTGGACAGGGACTTCTACAATGAGCAGTTCTTC.

This clonotype occurred many times. The CDR3 DNA reads TGCAGTGCTTGGGGGGCAACTAGCGGAATCTCCTACGAGCAGTACTTC. It yields the protein CSAWGATSGISYEQYF. The J gene is TRBJ2-7, the V gene TRBV20-1, with 8 bases lining up with TRBD2. The CDR3 sequence is 16 residues long. Trimming removed 5 bases from V and 0 bases from J; junction bases left unmatched: 12. The germline V gene has CDR1 DFQATT and CDR2 SNEGSKA (reference sequence).

There are a few counts of this clonotype. The CDR3 DNA reads TGTGCCAGTAGTATAGAACCGGGGCTGGGTGAGCAGTTCTTC. Translated, it gives CASSIEPGLGEQFF. V is TRBV19 and J is TRBJ2-1, with D possibly called TRBD1 or TRBD2 (5 bases each). Trimming cost V 0 bases and J 9 bases, with 12 bases left between them. The CDR3 consists of 14 residues. Germline V gene lookup returns CDR1 LNHDA and CDR2 SQIVND (reference sequence).

The V and J genes are TRBV11-3 and TRBJ2-2; D not resolved. CDR1 and CDR2 from the germline V gene are SGHNT and YENEEA. V lost 0 bases and J lost 7, with 18 bases in between. This CDR3 contains 17 residues. The chain's CDR3 is CASSLDRTSHTHGELFF. The CDR3 DNA reads as TGTGCCAGCAGCTTAGATCGGACCAGCCACACGCACGGGGAGCTGTTTTTT. The whole variable domain, remainder taken from reference TRBV11-3 and TRBJ2-2, is EAGVVQSPRYKIIEKKQPVAFWCNPISGHNTLYWYLQNLGQGPELLIRYENEEAVDDSQLPKDRFSAERLKGVDSTLKIQPAELGDSAVYLCASSLDRTSHTHGELFFGEGSRLTVL.

This clonotype came up a few times. The chain carries TRBV27 and TRBJ1-2, with unresolved D. Germline CDR1 and CDR2: MNHEY and SMNVEV (reference sequence). Trimming removed 4 bases at V and 4 bases at J, with 10 bases between. The CDR3 runs 13 residues. The CDR3 protein is CASSYGNSYGYTF. Written as DNA, the CDR3 is TGTGCCAGCAGTTATGGTAACAGCTATGGCTACACCTTC.

The sample holds many counts of this clonotype. V is TRBV11-2 and J is TRBJ2-7; perhaps TRBD2 as D (7 bases). Germline V lookup: CDR1 SGHAT, CDR2 FQNNGV. Trimming shortened V by 4 bases and J by 3 bases, and 19 bases separated the two germline ends. The CDR3 consists of 16 residues. The CDR3 sequence is CASSWGGAMSFYEQYF. The CDR3 nucleotides are TGTGCCAGCAGCTGGGGGGGCGCGATGAGCTTCTACGAGCAGTACTTC.

This clonotype was picked up a small number of times. This chain joins TRBV6-1 and TRBJ2-4; D ambiguous. CDR1 is MNHNS, CDR2 SASEGT, per germline. Between the trimmed V and J ends, which lost 5 bases and 0 bases, there was a span of 14 bases. The CDR3 is 16 amino acids. The CDR3 region is CASSLGPSLAKNIQYF. The DNA for the CDR3 is TGTGCCAGCAGTCTAGGACCGAGTCTAGCCAAAAACATTCAGTACTTC.

CDR3 amino acids: CSAADRGRETQYF. The CDR3 DNA sequence: TGCAGTGCTGCAGACAGGGGGCGGGAGACCCAGTACTTC. The chain couples TRBV20-1 to TRBJ2-5; TRBD1 matches 10 bases. CDR3 size: 13 residues. Per the germline V gene, CDR1 is DFQATT and CDR2 is SNEGSKA (reference sequence). The J segment lost 5 bases and the V segment lost 5 bases, leaving 5 bases of the junction unmatched.